Following are 22 T cell receptor beta chains from one sample sequenced in a study of cytomegalovirus exposure and HLA in healthy donors. The primer mix had 60 Vbeta and 13 Jbeta primers. Data came from immunoSEQ multiplex PCR; TCRdb stores just in-frame clones and leaves some out. The data contain 170,000 or so clones, approximately 88% of them singletons. Sequencing was performed on PBMCs. All receptors derive from a boy under 10 years old in good health and CMV-seronegative.

V gene TRBV19 combines with J gene TRBJ2-1, with 8 nucleotides matching TRBD2. CDR3 length: 14 amino acids. From germline, CDR1 is LNHDA and CDR2 SQIVND (reference sequence). V shed 4 bases, J shed 8 bases, and the junction held 7 bases outside the gene matches. The CDR3 spells CASSTGLEDDEQFF. The CDR3 region has the DNA TGTGCCAGTAGTACGGGACTAGAAGATGATGAGCAGTTCTTC.

The V gene is TRBV5-1, the J gene TRBJ2-3, with 9 bases aligning to TRBD2. CDR3 size: 17 residues. Germline V gene sequence: CDR1 SGHRS, CDR2 YFSETQ. V was clipped by 3 bases and J by 3 bases; unmatched bases: 11. The CDR3 nucleotides are TGCGCCAGCAGCTCCAACCAAGCGGGAGGTGCGACAGATACGCAGTATTTT. Protein: CASSSNQAGGATDTQYF.

The chain is built from TRBV10-3 and TRBJ2-7; possibly TRBD2 for D (6 bases). The CDR3 has 14 residues. The V end lost 3 bases, the J end lost 6 bases, and 15 bases lay between the germline ends. The germline V gene encodes CDR1 ENHRY and CDR2 SYGVKD. In DNA form, the CDR3 reads TGTGCCATCAGTGATCCCAGTGGGGAGGCCGAGCAGTACTTC. Protein product: CAISDPSGEAEQYF.

The chain joins TRBV4-1 to TRBJ2-2, with TRBD2 identical over 7 bases. This CDR3 spans 17 amino acids. From germline, CDR1 is MGHRA and CDR2 YSYEKL. V dropped 0 bases and J dropped 5; count of bases not matched to a gene: 9. CDR3 coding DNA: TGCGCCAGCAGCCAAGATAGGAGCGGGGCCCCAACCGGGGAGCTGTTTTTT. It codes for CASSQDRSGAPTGELFF.

The genes are TRBV5-1 and TRBJ2-6; no clear D gene. CDR3 size: 18 residues. Trimming shortened V by 0 bases and J by 5 bases, and 18 bases separated the two germline ends. CDR1 is SGHRS, CDR2 YFSETQ, per germline. As DNA, the CDR3 is TGCGCCAGCAGCTTGGCGGCAGCTAGTGTGTCCTGGGCCAACGTCCTGACTTTC. This codes for CASSLAAASVSWANVLTF.

V and J are TRBV9 and TRBJ2-2, with TRBD2 as a possible D gene (5 bases). The CDR3 runs to 15 residues. Per the germline V gene, CDR1 is SGDLS and CDR2 is YYNGEE. Deletions cut 0 bases from V and 8 bases from J, with 14 bases between. CDR3 DNA sequence: TGTGCCAGCAGCGTAGCGGGGAGCCTTCGGGGGGAGCTGTTTTTT. Its protein product is CASSVAGSLRGELFF. Based on the CDR3 plus reference TRBV9 and TRBJ2-2, the full variable domain is DSGVTQTPKHLITATGQRVTLRCSPRSGDLSVYWYQQSLDQGLQFLIQYYNGEERAKGNILERFSAQQFPDLHSELNLSSLELGDSALYFCASSVAGSLRGELFFGEGSRLTVL.

The chain links TRBV18 to TRBJ1-1; D unclear. V was shortened by 3 bases and J by 6 bases, with 11 bases between the two germline ends. This CDR3 region has 13 residues. Germline V CDR1 and CDR2: KGHSH, LQKENI. The CDR3 region is CASSPGRHSEAFF. In nucleotides, the CDR3 is TGTGCCAGCTCACCCGGGAGGCATTCTGAAGCTTTCTTT.

CDR3: CASSPSLAEETQYF. The CDR3 DNA is TGTGCCAGCAGTCCCTCACTAGCGGAAGAGACCCAGTACTTC. The chain employs TRBV2 and TRBJ2-5; TRBD2 agrees at 8 bases. The V gene's germline CDR1 is SNHLY and CDR2 FYNNEI. The CDR3 is made up of 14 amino acids. After removal of 5 bases from V and 3 bases from J, the junction contained 5 bases not matched to a gene. Full variable domain (remainder filled in from reference TRBV2 and TRBJ2-5): EPEVTQTPSHQVTQMGQEVILRCVPISNHLYFYWYRQILGQKVEFLVSFYNNEISEKSEIFDDQFSVERPDGSNFTLKIRSTKLEDSAMYFCASSPSLAEETQYFGPGTRLLVL.

V and J are TRBV29-1 and TRBJ2-7; D is perhaps TRBD2 (6 bases). V gave up 3 bases and J gave up 4 bases, with 16 bases separating them. This CDR3 has 14 residues. CDR1 is SQVTM, CDR2 ANQGSEA, per germline. The DNA of the CDR3 is TGCAGCGTTGATTCGGGGCAGGGAGGATACGAGCAGTACTTC. Amino acid sequence: CSVDSGQGGYEQYF.

V usage is TRBV7-2 and J usage is TRBJ1-4; the match to TRBD1 covers 8 bases. J gave up 3 bases and V 3 bases, and 3 bases lay outside the gene matches. Germline CDR1 reads SGHTA; CDR2 reads FQGNSA. The CDR3 has 15 residues. CDR3 amino acids: CASSFLTGANEKLFF. In DNA form, the CDR3 reads TGTGCCAGCAGCTTTCTGACAGGGGCTAATGAAAAACTGTTTTTT. Variable domain in full (rest from reference TRBV7-2 and TRBJ1-4): GAGVSQSPSNKVTEKGKDVELRCDPISGHTALYWYRQSLGQGLEFLIYFQGNSAPDKSGLPSDRFSAERTGGSVSTLTIQRTQQEDSAVYLCASSFLTGANEKLFFGSGTQLSVL.

The chain combines TRBV2 with TRBJ2-1; no reliable D call. The V gene's germline CDR1 is SNHLY and CDR2 FYNNEI. Trimming removed 3 bases from V and 9 bases from J, with 18 bases in between. This CDR3 is 15 amino acids long. CDR3 nucleotides: TGTGCCAGCAGTGAGCTGTCCACCCATATTAGTGAGCAGTTCTTC. Translated: CASSELSTHISEQFF.

J is TRBJ2-7 and V is TRBV4-2; 9 bases match TRBD1. This CDR3 has 17 amino acids. Germline V gives CDR1 LGHNA, CDR2 YNFKEQ. The V segment lost 0 bases and the J segment 6 bases; nucleotides outside the gene matches: 12. The CDR3 here is CASSQDRAGTGRGEQYF. CDR3 in DNA: TGTGCCAGCAGCCAAGATAGAGCCGGGACAGGGCGGGGCGAGCAGTACTTC.

The V and J genes are TRBV11-2 and TRBJ1-1; no clear D gene. Germline V gene lookup returns CDR1 SGHAT and CDR2 FQNNGV. There are 16 residues in the CDR3. Trimming took off 7 bases at V and 1 base at J, with 19 bases between the two ends. CDR3 amino acids: CASTITSERGNTEAFF. CDR3 DNA sequence: TGTGCCAGCACCATAACATCGGAACGGGGGAACACTGAAGCTTTCTTT.

The chain joins TRBV9 to TRBJ2-3; tentative D call: TRBD2 (6 bases). Trimming shortened V by 0 bases and J by 3 bases, and 17 bases separated the two germline ends. The CDR3 runs 17 residues. In germline, CDR1 is SGDLS, CDR2 YYNGEE. As DNA, the CDR3 is TGTGCCAGCAGCGTAGCCATTAACGTAGCGGTGACAGATACGCAGTATTTT. As protein: CASSVAINVAVTDTQYF.

The chain couples TRBV6-5 to TRBJ2-6, with no clear D. The CDR3 consists of 15 residues. V was clipped by 2 bases and J by 2 bases, with 7 bases between them. The V gene's germline CDR1 is MNHEY and CDR2 SVGAGI. The CDR3 coding sequence is TGTGCCAGCAGTTACGTCGGAGCTGGGGCCAACGTCCTGACTTTC. It encodes CASSYVGAGANVLTF.

The CDR3 bases are TGCAGCGTTGACAGGCCAGGGGGCGTGAAGAATGGCTACACCTTC. It yields the protein CSVDRPGGVKNGYTF. The V and J genes are TRBV29-1 and TRBJ1-2; 8 bases are shared with TRBD1. The CDR3 has 15 amino acids. J lost 6 bases, V lost 3 bases, and 12 bases had no gene match. Germline assignment: CDR1 SQVTM and CDR2 ANQGSEA.

The V gene is TRBV5-1, the J gene TRBJ2-1; the match to TRBD2 covers 8 bases. The CDR3 is 20 residues long. The junction had 21 bases not matched to a gene; V was cut back by 0 bases and J by 7 bases. CDR1 and CDR2 from the germline V gene are SGHRS and YFSETQ. In DNA form, the CDR3 reads TGCGCCAGCAGCTTGGCCAGGAGCGGGGGCCTCCGTTCCCTACAGAATGAGCAGTTCTTC. This codes for CASSLARSGGLRSLQNEQFF. The full variable domain, its missing parts supplied by reference TRBV5-1 and TRBJ2-1, is KAGVTQTPRYLIKTRGQQVTLSCSPISGHRSVSWYQQTPGQGLQFLFEYFSETQRNKGNFPGRFSGRQFSNSRSEMNVSTLELGDSALYLCASSLARSGGLRSLQNEQFFGPGTRLTVL.

The chain carries TRBV11-2 and TRBJ2-1; TRBD2 might be the D (6 bases). The CDR3 runs 17 residues. Germline V gene sequence: CDR1 SGHAT, CDR2 FQNNGV. Trimming stripped 1 base from V and 6 bases from J, with 19 bases between. The CDR3 protein is CASSLVTRGARFNEQFF. The CDR3 bases are TGTGCCAGCAGCTTAGTAACGCGGGGAGCTCGGTTCAATGAGCAGTTCTTC.

This clone was seen a few times. The V call is TRBV6-1, the J call TRBJ1-2, with D perhaps TRBD1 (5 bases). Germline V gene data show CDR1 as MNHNS and CDR2 as SASEGT. The V gene lost 4 bases and the J gene lost 7 bases, with 13 bases spanning the gap. The CDR3 consists of 13 residues. The CDR3 DNA follows: TGTGCCAGCAGTGGACAGTATTTCGGTGGCTACACCTTC. It specifies CASSGQYFGGYTF.

The J gene is TRBJ1-1, the V gene TRBV7-7; the match to TRBD1 covers 8 bases. This CDR3 is built from 16 residues. The ends lost 5 bases at V and 8 bases at J; junction bases unmatched: 16. The germline gives CDR1 SSHAT, CDR2 FNYEAQ (reference sequence). The chain's CDR3 is CASSLRRDRLRPEAFF. CDR3 bases: TGTGCCAGCAGCCTACGCAGGGACAGGCTCAGACCCGAAGCTTTCTTT.

This chain uses TRBV15 with TRBJ2-1; D perhaps matches TRBD2 (6 bases). Germline values: CDR1 LNHNV, CDR2 YYDKDF (reference sequence). V dropped 0 bases and J dropped 1 base, with 13 bases sitting between them. CDR3 length: 17 amino acids. The CDR3 sequence: CATSREGAGLSYNEQFF. The DNA of the CDR3 is TGTGCCACCAGCAGAGAAGGGGCGGGATTGTCCTACAATGAGCAGTTCTTC.

CDR3 DNA sequence: TGTGCCAGCAGCTTACTGGGCGGGAGTGGCACAGATACGCAGTATTTT. Translation gives CASSLLGGSGTDTQYF. The chain recombines TRBV11-2 with TRBJ2-3; 7 bases are a match to TRBD2. CDR3 length: 16 amino acids. Germline V gene data show CDR1 as SGHAT and CDR2 as FQNNGV. V lost 2 bases, J lost 1 base, and 6 bases stayed unmatched.